These 23 T cell receptor beta chains came from one sample sequenced in a study of Graves' ophthalmopathy and Graves' hyperthyroidism (dated by TCRdb to 2017 to 2018). For sequencing, an Illumina HiSeq 2000 was employed. TCR beta CDR3 regions were amplified from RNA transcripts for repertoire sequencing. HTBI primers and the Qiagen OneStep RT-PCR kit were used in a first-round RT-PCR, which was followed by a second-round multiplex PCR, size selection and purification. The public reads were reprocessed in TCRdb via fastp at Q25 and MiXCR, keeping in-frame beta chains. Each CDR3 protein gets just one entry, which takes the most common genes and DNA from the rows behind it. The sample records over 500,000 distinct CDR3 sequences, about a fifth of which are singletons. The top ten clones comprise more than 5.5% of the sample. The sample was peripheral blood. These receptor sequences come from a woman aged 18-29 years with stable Graves' hyperthyroidism. Some clones in this sample may be carry-over from other donors' samples. Donor details come from another sample of the same person, matched by shared clones.

This clonotype was detected a few times. The CDR3 nucleotides read TGTGCCACCAGCAGAGTGATCGAGGAGACCCAGTACTTC. Translated: CATSRVIEETQYF. This chain links TRBV15 with TRBJ2-5; D not certain. Germline CDR1 LNHNV, CDR2 YYDKDF (reference sequence). The length of the CDR3 is 13 residues. V shed 1 base and J shed 5 bases, with 8 bases lying between them.

This clonotype was recorded at least ten times. The V and J genes are TRBV20-1 and TRBJ2-2; perhaps TRBD1 as D (7 bases). V gave up 3 bases and J gave up 7 bases, with 12 bases separating them. The CDR3 sequence is 13 residues long. Germline loops: CDR1 DFQATT, CDR2 SNEGSKA (reference sequence). The CDR3 region is CSARRQGGGELFF. The DNA for the CDR3 is TGCAGTGCTAGGAGGCAGGGGGGCGGGGAGCTGTTTTTT.

This clonotype was recorded at least ten times. This chain links TRBV27 with TRBJ1-1; D is undetermined. V lost 5 bases, J lost 0 bases, and 10 bases lay in between. The CDR3 consists of 14 residues. Germline-derived CDR1 and CDR2 are MNHEY and SMNVEV (reference sequence). CDR3 region: CASSLTHLNTEAFF. Here the CDR3 DNA reads TGTGCCAGCAGTCTTACCCACCTGAACACTGAAGCTTTCTTT.

This clonotype has a count of ten or more. The chain's CDR3 is CASSRGEGYTF. CDR3 bases: TGTGCCAGCAGCAGGGGTGAAGGCTACACCTTC. The V call is TRBV6-1, the J call TRBJ1-2; perhaps TRBD1 as D (6 bases). Between the trimmed V and J ends, which lost 6 bases and 8 bases, there was a span of 10 bases. There are 11 residues in the CDR3. The germline V gene encodes CDR1 MNHNS and CDR2 SASEGT.

The chain uses TRBV28 and TRBJ1-1; no reliable D call. There are 12 residues in the CDR3. The germline V gene has CDR1 MDHEN and CDR2 SYDVKM. V dropped 5 bases and J dropped 8 bases, with 12 bases sitting between them. This CDR3 reads CASSPPAREAFF. The CDR3 DNA sequence: TGTGCCAGCAGTCCACCGGCCAGGGAAGCTTTCTTT.

The V call is TRBV9, the J call TRBJ2-2; 11 positions agree with TRBD2. The V segment lost 0 bases and the J segment 6 bases; nucleotides outside the gene matches: 4. This CDR3 is 16 amino acids long. The germline V gene has CDR1 SGDLS and CDR2 YYNGEE. The DNA of the CDR3 is TGTGCCAGCAGCGTAGATCCTAGCGGGGGGCCCGGGGAGCTGTTTTTT. This sequence encodes CASSVDPSGGPGELFF.

This clonotype has just a few counts. This sequence joins TRBV15 and TRBJ1-5, with 9 bases lining up with TRBD1. Germline assignment: CDR1 LNHNV and CDR2 YYDKDF (reference sequence). The CDR3 consists of 16 residues. V lost 0 bases and J lost 4; bases outside the gene matches: 4. The CDR3 DNA is TGTGCCACCAGCAGAGAGCCCGGGACAGGGAATCAGCCCCAGCATTTT. Encoded protein: CATSREPGTGNQPQHF.

Regarding this clonotype: One base away lies a much larger clone, so this may be a sequencing read error. This chain links TRBV6-1 with TRBJ1-1; 12 bases align to TRBD1. The CDR3 totals 13 residues. From germline, CDR1 is MNHNS and CDR2 SASEGT. The CDR3 loop is CAGGQGAFTEACF. CDR3 coding DNA: TGTGCTGGGGGACAGGGGGCGTTCACTGAAGCTTGCTTT.

This clonotype was counted between two and nine times. The rearrangement links TRBV5-1 to TRBJ2-6; a possible D gene is TRBD2 (6 bases). The CDR3 length is 19 residues. In germline, CDR1 is SGHRS, CDR2 YFSETQ. V gave up 1 base and J gave up 1 base, with 18 bases separating them. CDR3 region: CASSLSPGTYFSGANVLTF. The CDR3 DNA reads as TGCGCCAGCAGCTTGTCCCCCGGGACTTACTTTTCTGGGGCCAACGTCCTGACTTTC.

This clonotype showed up many times. The CDR3 region is CASSLFGQGGTEAFF. In nucleotides, the CDR3 is TGTGCCAGCAGTTTGTTCGGGCAGGGAGGGACTGAAGCTTTCTTT. V usage is TRBV27 and J usage is TRBJ1-1; tentative D call: TRBD1 (5 bases). V lost 3 bases and J 5 bases, leaving 16 bases between the germline ends. This CDR3 spans 15 amino acids. Per the germline V gene, CDR1 is MNHEY and CDR2 is SMNVEV (reference sequence).

This clonotype was seen ten or more times. J is TRBJ2-5 and V is TRBV7-9, with 10 bases aligning to TRBD1. Germline CDR1 and CDR2: SEHNR and FQNEAQ (reference sequence). This CDR3 has 15 amino acids. Losses at the gene ends were 5 bases for V and 5 bases for J; bases not matched to a gene: 8. The CDR3 coding sequence is TGTGCCAGCAGCGTAGGGGCGACAGGGGGCGAGACCCAGTACTTC. This translates into CASSVGATGGETQYF.

Ten or more counts support this clonotype. The chain is built from TRBV2 and TRBJ1-2; TRBD1 matches 10 bases. Trimming removed 8 bases from V and 3 bases from J; junction bases left unmatched: 9. Germline V lookup: CDR1 SNHLY, CDR2 FYNNEI. The length of the CDR3 is 15 residues. The CDR3 DNA sequence: TGTGCCAGCGCTCTCTCCGGGACAGGGGACTATGGCTACACCTTC. Translating it yields CASALSGTGDYGYTF. Full variable domain (remainder filled in from reference TRBV2 and TRBJ1-2): EPEVTQTPSHQVTQMGQEVILRCVPISNHLYFYWYRQILGQKVEFLVSFYNNEISEKSEIFDDQFSVERPDGSNFTLKIRSTKLEDSAMYFCASALSGTGDYGYTFGSGTRLTVV.

This clonotype appeared many times. The chain has TRBV9 and TRBJ1-2, with 7 bases lining up with TRBD1. Per germline, CDR1 SGDLS and CDR2 YYNGEE. The CDR3 sequence is 15 residues long. V lost 3 bases to trimming and J lost 2 bases; unmatched junction nucleotides: 7. The CDR3 protein is CASSGQGWANYGYTF. In nucleotides, the CDR3 is TGTGCCAGCAGCGGACAGGGTTGGGCAAACTATGGCTACACCTTC.

The V call is TRBV28, the J call TRBJ2-7; D is unclear. Germline CDR1 reads MDHEN; CDR2 reads SYDVKM. This CDR3 has 15 residues. V was pared by 8 bases and J by 0 bases, with 17 bases between. CDR3 coding DNA: TGTGCCAGCTCTGATGATGACCGGACCTCCTACGAGCAGTACTTC. It specifies CASSDDDRTSYEQYF.

V is TRBV6-2 or TRBV6-3 and J is TRBJ2-7; 7 bases map to TRBD1. The CDR3 totals 14 residues. With V trimmed by 6 bases and J by 4 bases, 9 bases remained unmatched. CDR1 is MNHEY and CDR2 is SVGEGT in the germline V gene. CDR3 nucleotides: TGTGCCAGCAGAAAACCGGGACAGCTATACGAGCAGTACTTC. Its translation is CASRKPGQLYEQYF.

Ten or more counts support this clonotype. The chain joins TRBV11-1 to TRBJ1-1, with D tentatively TRBD1 (5 bases). Trimming cost V 6 bases and J 0 bases, with 17 bases left between them. Germline V gene data show CDR1 as SGHAT and CDR2 as FQDESV (reference sequence). This CDR3 has 16 amino acids. The CDR3, as DNA: TGTGCCAGCAGTCCCCTTCGAGGGACCATGAACACTGAAGCTTTCTTT. This codes for CASSPLRGTMNTEAFF.

Points on this clonotype: A read error may produce the germline difference seen at one junction end. The chain links TRBV6-5 to TRBJ2-6; D uncertain. The germline V gene has CDR1 MNHEY and CDR2 SVGAGI. The CDR3 runs 15 residues. In DNA form, the CDR3 reads TGTGCCTGCAGTTCCCAGGATTCTGGGGCCAACGTCCTGACTTTC. This codes for CACSSQDSGANVLTF.

This clonotype was seen ten or more times. The V and J genes are TRBV5-1 and TRBJ2-7; 9 bases are shared with TRBD1. CDR1 and CDR2 (germline): SGHRS, YFSETQ. V was pared by 4 bases and J by 6 bases, with 8 bases of the junction left unmatched. The CDR3 is 14 residues long. As DNA, the CDR3 is TGCGCCAGCAGCCCGACAGGGGGTTCGTCCGAGCAGTACTTC. Protein: CASSPTGGSSEQYF.

This clonotype was recorded at least ten times. The chain combines TRBV28 with TRBJ1-2; unclear D gene. Trimming took off 3 bases at V and 5 bases at J, with 13 bases between the two ends. The CDR3 contains 14 residues. Germline CDR1 and CDR2: MDHEN and SYDVKM. CDR3 in amino acids: CASSLWYRSYGYTF. CDR3 DNA sequence: TGTGCCAGCAGTTTGTGGTATCGATCTTATGGCTACACCTTC.

This clonotype has only a few counts. The V call is TRBV7-6, the J call TRBJ2-2, with TRBD1 matching over 8 bases. With 5 bases clipped from V and 1 base from J, the junction kept 6 bases outside the gene matches. The germline gives CDR1 SGHVS, CDR2 FNYEAQ. The CDR3 is 16 residues long. The CDR3: CASSAGQGLNTGELFF. CDR3 in DNA: TGTGCCAGCAGCGCAGGACAGGGTCTGAACACCGGGGAGCTGTTTTTT.

This clonotype appeared many times. The chain uses TRBV12-3 or TRBV12-4 and TRBJ1-1; D uncertain. The CDR3 covers 14 residues. The V gene lost 7 bases and the J gene lost 4 bases, with 16 bases spanning the gap. The chain's CDR3 is CASTSGLTGTEAFF. The CDR3 DNA is TGTGCCAGCACATCGGGCCTAACGGGCACTGAAGCTTTCTTT.

This chain uses TRBV19 with TRBJ1-5; TRBD1 agrees at 8 bases. This CDR3 has 15 amino acids. Germline CDR1 reads LNHDA; CDR2 reads SQIVND (reference sequence). Losses at the gene ends were 3 bases for V and 5 bases for J; bases not matched to a gene: 6. The CDR3 bases are TGTGCCAGTAGTATGACAGGGGCAAAAGATCAGCCCCAGCATTTT. It yields the protein CASSMTGAKDQPQHF.

The chain couples TRBV20-1 to TRBJ2-5; perhaps TRBD2 as D (5 bases). Germline CDR1 reads DFQATT; CDR2 reads SNEGSKA (reference sequence). Trimming removed 7 bases at V and 5 bases at J, with 11 bases between. The CDR3 runs to 11 residues. The CDR3 nucleotides read TGCAGTGTCCTCTCGGGGGAGACCCAGTACTTC. This encodes CSVLSGETQYF.